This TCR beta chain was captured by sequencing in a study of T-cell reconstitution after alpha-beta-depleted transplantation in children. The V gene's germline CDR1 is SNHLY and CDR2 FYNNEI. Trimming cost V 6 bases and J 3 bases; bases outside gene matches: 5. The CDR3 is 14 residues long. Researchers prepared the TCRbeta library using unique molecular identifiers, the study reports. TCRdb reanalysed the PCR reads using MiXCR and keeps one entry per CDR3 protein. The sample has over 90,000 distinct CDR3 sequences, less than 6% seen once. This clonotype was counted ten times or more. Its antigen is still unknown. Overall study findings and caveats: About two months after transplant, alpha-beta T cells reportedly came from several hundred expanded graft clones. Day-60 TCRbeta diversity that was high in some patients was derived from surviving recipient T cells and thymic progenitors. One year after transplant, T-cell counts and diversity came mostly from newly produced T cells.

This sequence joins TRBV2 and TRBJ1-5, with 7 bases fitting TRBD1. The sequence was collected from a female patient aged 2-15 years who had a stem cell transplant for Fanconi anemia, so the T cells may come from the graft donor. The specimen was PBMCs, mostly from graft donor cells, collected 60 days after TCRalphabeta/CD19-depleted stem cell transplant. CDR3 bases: TGTGCCAGCAGCTCCGACAGGGTCAATCAGCCCCAGCATTTT. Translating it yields CASSSDRVNQPQHF.